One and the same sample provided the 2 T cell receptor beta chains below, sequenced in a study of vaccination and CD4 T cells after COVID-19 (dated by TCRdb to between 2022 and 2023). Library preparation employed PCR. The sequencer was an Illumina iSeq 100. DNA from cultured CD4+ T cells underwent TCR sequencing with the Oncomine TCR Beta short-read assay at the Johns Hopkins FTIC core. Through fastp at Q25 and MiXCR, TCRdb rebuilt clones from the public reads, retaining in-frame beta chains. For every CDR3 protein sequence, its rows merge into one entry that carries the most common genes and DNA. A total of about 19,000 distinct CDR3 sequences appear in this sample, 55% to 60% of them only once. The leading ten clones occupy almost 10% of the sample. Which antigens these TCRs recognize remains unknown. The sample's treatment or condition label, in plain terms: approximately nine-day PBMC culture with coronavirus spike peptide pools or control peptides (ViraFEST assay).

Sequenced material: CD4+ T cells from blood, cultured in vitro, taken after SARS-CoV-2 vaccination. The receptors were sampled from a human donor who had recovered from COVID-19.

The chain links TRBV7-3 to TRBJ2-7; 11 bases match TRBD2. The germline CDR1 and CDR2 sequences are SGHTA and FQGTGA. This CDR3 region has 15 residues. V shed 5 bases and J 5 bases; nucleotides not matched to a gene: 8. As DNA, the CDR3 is TGTGCCAGCAGCCCCGTACTAGCGGGAGTGAACGAGCAGTACTTC. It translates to CASSPVLAGVNEQYF. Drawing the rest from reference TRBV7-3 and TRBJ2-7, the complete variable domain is GAGVSQTPSNKVTEKGKYVELRCDPISGHTALYWYRQSLGQGPEFLIYFQGTGAADDSGLPNDRFFAVRPEGSVSTLKIQRTERGDSAVYLCASSPVLAGVNEQYFGPGTRLTVT.

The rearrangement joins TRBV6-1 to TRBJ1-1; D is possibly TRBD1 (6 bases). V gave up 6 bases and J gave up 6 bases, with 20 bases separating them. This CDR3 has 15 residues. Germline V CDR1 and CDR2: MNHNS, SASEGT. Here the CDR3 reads CASSPRGGIGAEAFF. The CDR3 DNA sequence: TGTGCCAGCAGCCCTAGGGGGGGAATCGGGGCTGAAGCTTTCTTT.